This T cell receptor (beta chain) is from a study of cytomegalovirus exposure and HLA in healthy donors. Primers included in the PCR were 60 Vbeta and 13 Jbeta primers. TCRdb's copy holds only in-frame clones and misses some; the assay was immunoSEQ multiplex PCR. The sample includes more than 120,000 clones, around 80% of them seen just once. V dropped 5 bases and J dropped 4 bases, with 18 bases sitting between them. Germline CDR1 reads LNHDA; CDR2 reads SQIVND (reference sequence). The CDR3 consists of 16 residues. This TCR was recovered from a woman aged 25-40 years in good health and CMV-seronegative. Specimen: PBMCs. The chain employs TRBV19 and TRBJ1-3, with TRBD1 as a possible D gene (6 bases). The CDR3 loop reads CASSPSAGAAGNTIYF. The CDR3 DNA reads as TGTGCCAGTAGTCCTTCAGCGGGGGCGGCGGGAAACACCATATATTTT.